Each of the 16 T cell receptor beta chains below was sequenced from the same sample in a study of blood T cell repertoires in COVID-19 (dated by TCRdb to the early 2020s). Library method: the immunoSEQ multiplex PCR assay. The immuneACCESS repertoire file appears here via TCRdb, limited to in-frame rearrangements. These files lack a portion of the clones; in checked studies, under half of the deficit traces to unresolved V genes, and the cause of the others is not known. The sample table holds almost 350,000 clones, of which about nine tenths were seen once. The ten largest clones capture 3.5% to 4% of the sample. The specimen was peripheral blood. Receptors originate from a woman aged 55-69 years with COVID-19, enrolled during active disease.

V usage is TRBV28 and J usage is TRBJ1-4; D unclear. Germline loops: CDR1 MDHEN, CDR2 SYDVKM. The CDR3 consists of 13 residues. V was trimmed by 5 bases and J by 4 bases, leaving 8 bases between them. The CDR3 region has the DNA TGTGCCAGCAGTAGGCGGGGTAATGAAAAACTGTTTTTT. Its translation is CASSRRGNEKLFF.

The rearrangement joins TRBV18 to TRBJ2-7; D is unresolved. The germline V and J ends were trimmed by 0 bases and 2 bases, with 8 bases remaining between them. Germline lookup yields CDR1 KGHSH and CDR2 LQKENI. There are 14 residues in the CDR3. The CDR3 DNA sequence: TGTGCCAGCTCACCACCGTACAGAACCTACGAGCAGTACTTC. Encoded protein: CASSPPYRTYEQYF.

The chain links TRBV28 to TRBJ2-7; the D gene is possibly TRBD2 (6 bases). CDR1 is MDHEN, CDR2 SYDVKM, per germline. The CDR3 spans 13 residues. V was shortened by 3 bases and J by 3 bases, with 9 bases between the two germline ends. CDR3 loop: CASSFGGGYEQYF. The CDR3, as DNA: TGTGCCAGCAGTTTCGGGGGAGGCTACGAGCAGTACTTC.

The chain carries TRBV18 and TRBJ1-4, with D possibly being TRBD1 (5 bases). The V end was cut by 4 bases, the J end by 0 bases, with 6 bases between. Germline CDR1 reads KGHSH; CDR2 reads LQKENI. There are 14 residues in the CDR3. The CDR3 bases are TGTGCCAGCTCACAGGGGACAACTAATGAAAAACTGTTTTTT. Amino acids: CASSQGTTNEKLFF. Variable domain in full (rest from reference TRBV18 and TRBJ1-4): NAGVMQNPRHLVRRRGQEARLRCSPMKGHSHVYWYRQLPEEGLKFMVYLQKENIIDESGMPKERFSAEFPKEGPSILRIQQVVRGDSAAYFCASSQGTTNEKLFFGSGTQLSVL.

The chain uses TRBV9 and TRBJ1-5; TRBD1 might be the D (5 bases). Germline CDR1 SGDLS, CDR2 YYNGEE. CDR3 length: 15 residues. Trimming stripped 0 bases from V and 3 bases from J, with 10 bases between. The CDR3 sequence: CASSVAGGVNQPQHF. The DNA of the CDR3 is TGTGCCAGCAGCGTAGCTGGGGGGGTCAATCAGCCCCAGCATTTT.

This chain links TRBV30 with TRBJ2-1; D is unclear. Trimming removed 4 bases at V and 0 bases at J, with 4 bases between. Germline V gene lookup returns CDR1 GTSNPN and CDR2 SVGIG (reference sequence). The CDR3 loop spans 12 amino acids. The CDR3 nucleotides are TGTGCCTGGACCCACTCCTACAATGAGCAGTTCTTC. The encoded protein is CAWTHSYNEQFF.

The chain combines TRBV19 with TRBJ1-2, with D tentatively TRBD1 (5 bases). This CDR3 comprises 13 residues. Trimming took 5 bases from V and 5 from J, leaving 12 bases between them. The germline gives CDR1 LNHDA, CDR2 SQIVND (reference sequence). The CDR3 spells CASSESGLYGYTF. In DNA form, the CDR3 reads TGTGCCAGTAGTGAATCAGGGCTTTATGGCTACACCTTC.

J is TRBJ1-2 and V is TRBV5-6, with a possible D match to TRBD1 (5 bases). Between the trimmed V and J ends, which lost 2 bases and 4 bases, there was a span of 15 bases. The length of the CDR3 is 15 residues. Looked up from germline, CDR1 is SGHDT and CDR2 is YYEEEE. CDR3 DNA sequence: TGTGCCAGCAGCTTATCAGGGCGGGAGCTCTATGGCTACACCTTC. Protein: CASSLSGRELYGYTF.

The rearrangement joins TRBV2 to TRBJ2-5; D is ambiguous. The V gene's germline CDR1 is SNHLY and CDR2 FYNNEI. V gave up 3 bases and J gave up 5 bases, with 4 bases separating them. The CDR3 runs to 11 residues. The CDR3 here is CASSDLETQYF. For the CDR3, the DNA is TGTGCCAGCAGTGATCTGGAGACCCAGTACTTC.

CDR3 coding DNA: TGTGCCAGCAGCCCGGACAGGTGGGGGGAGACCCAGTACTTC. It is translated as CASSPDRWGETQYF. V usage is TRBV7-2 and J usage is TRBJ2-5; TRBD1 matches 7 bases. In germline, CDR1 is SGHTA, CDR2 FQGNSA. Trimming took 5 bases from V and 5 from J; bases not matched to a gene: 8. The CDR3 contains 14 residues. The whole variable domain, filled in from reference TRBV7-2 and TRBJ2-5, reads GAGVSQSPSNKVTEKGKDVELRCDPISGHTALYWYRQSLGQGLEFLIYFQGNSAPDKSGLPSDRFSAERTGGSVSTLTIQRTQQEDSAVYLCASSPDRWGETQYFGPGTRLLVL.

The chain links TRBV19 to TRBJ1-4, with TRBD1 matching over 11 bases. J lost 7 bases, V lost 1 base, and 5 bases had no gene match. The CDR3 extends over 16 amino acids. The germline CDR1 and CDR2 sequences are LNHDA and SQIVND (reference sequence). CDR3: CASSIGVGTGGEKLFF. The CDR3 DNA is TGTGCCAGTAGTATAGGTGTCGGGACAGGGGGTGAAAAACTGTTTTTT.

The gene calls are TRBV7-6 and TRBJ2-5, with 7 nucleotides matching TRBD2. Germline V gene data show CDR1 as SGHVS and CDR2 as FNYEAQ. Unmatched junction bases numbered 10, after V lost 5 bases and J lost 1 base. The CDR3 is 16 amino acids. The CDR3 region is CASSPSPSGVQETQYF. The DNA of the CDR3 is TGTGCCAGCAGCCCCTCGCCCAGCGGGGTCCAAGAGACCCAGTACTTC.

CDR3 nucleotides: TGTGCCAGCAGTTTGGTACTAGCCCGCACAGATACGCAGTATTTT. Protein: CASSLVLARTDTQYF. The chain carries TRBV27 and TRBJ2-3; D is perhaps TRBD2 (6 bases). V was pared by 3 bases and J by 1 base, with 11 bases between. Germline CDR1 MNHEY, CDR2 SMNVEV (reference sequence). This CDR3 is 15 amino acids long.

The chain links TRBV5-5 to TRBJ2-5, with TRBD2 matching 7 bases. The junction had 5 bases not matched to a gene; V was cut back by 5 bases and J by 1 base. The germline V gene has CDR1 SGHKS and CDR2 YYEKEE (reference sequence). The CDR3 contains 14 residues. The chain's CDR3 is CASSPGLGQETQYF. DNA of the CDR3: TGTGCCAGCAGTCCCGGACTAGGCCAAGAGACCCAGTACTTC.

The chain combines TRBV5-8 with TRBJ1-1; D not certain. The CDR3 loop spans 12 amino acids. V shed 7 bases and J shed 8 bases, with 15 bases lying between them. Per germline, CDR1 SGHTS and CDR2 YDEGEE. CDR3 protein: CASSHTSGEAFF. As DNA, the CDR3 is TGTGCCAGCTCACACACTAGTGGGGAAGCTTTCTTT.

In DNA form, the CDR3 reads TGTGCCAGTAGGGAACGAGGAGATACGCAGTATTTT. Translating it yields CASRERGDTQYF. The genes are TRBV19 and TRBJ2-3; unclear D gene. This CDR3 has 12 residues. Germline CDR1 LNHDA, CDR2 SQIVND (reference sequence). V was clipped by 6 bases and J by 5 bases, with 9 bases between them.